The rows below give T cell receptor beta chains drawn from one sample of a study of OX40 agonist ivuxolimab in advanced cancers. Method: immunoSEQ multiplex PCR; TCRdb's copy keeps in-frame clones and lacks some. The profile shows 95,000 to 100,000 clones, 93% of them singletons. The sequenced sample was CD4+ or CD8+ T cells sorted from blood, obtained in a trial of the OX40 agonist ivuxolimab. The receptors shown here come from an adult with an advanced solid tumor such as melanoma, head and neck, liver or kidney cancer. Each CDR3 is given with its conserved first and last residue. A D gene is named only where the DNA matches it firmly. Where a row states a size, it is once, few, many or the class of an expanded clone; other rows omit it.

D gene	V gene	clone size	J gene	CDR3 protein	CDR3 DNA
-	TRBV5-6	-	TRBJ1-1	CASSLIGEGNTEAFF	TGTGCCAGCAGCTTGATTGGTGAGGGAAACACTGAAGCTTTCTTT
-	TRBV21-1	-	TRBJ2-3	CASSTLAGGATDTQYF	TGTGCCAGCAGCACTTTAGCGGGAGGGGCCACAGATACGCAGTATTTT
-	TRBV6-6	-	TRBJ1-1	CASSPLQGRTEAFF	TGTGCCAGCAGCCCCCTACAGGGTAGGACTGAAGCTTTCTTT
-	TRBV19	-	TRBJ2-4	CASSLFGAKNIQYF	TGTGCCAGTAGTCTCTTCGGAGCCAAAAACATTCAGTACTTC
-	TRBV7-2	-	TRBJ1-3	CASSLAPGQPGNTIYF	TGTGCCAGCAGCTTAGCCCCCGGACAGCCTGGAAACACCATATATTTT
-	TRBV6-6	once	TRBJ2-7	CASRDSTTYEQYF	TGTGCCAGCAGGGACAGTACGACCTACGAGCAGTACTTC
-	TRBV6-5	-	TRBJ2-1	CASSPTASSYNEQFF	TGTGCCAGCAGTCCGACGGCTAGCTCCTACAATGAGCAGTTCTTC
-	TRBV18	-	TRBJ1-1	CASSPQWAGINTEAFF	TGTGCCAGCTCACCACAATGGGCAGGGATAAACACTGAAGCTTTCTTT
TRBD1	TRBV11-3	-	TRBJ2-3	CASSMNPGTGETDTQYF	TGTGCCAGCAGCATGAATCCCGGGACAGGGGAGACAGATACGCAGTATTTT
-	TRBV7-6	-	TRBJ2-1	CASSFRTAGTYNEQFF	TGTGCCAGCAGCTTTCGGACTGCCGGGACCTACAATGAGCAGTTCTTC
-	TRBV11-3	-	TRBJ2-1	CASSLGISTDEQFF	TGTGCCAGCAGCTTAGGAATTAGCACCGATGAGCAGTTCTTC
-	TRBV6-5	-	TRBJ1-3	CASSYAGSYSGNTIYF	TGTGCCAGCAGTTACGCAGGGAGTTACTCTGGAAACACCATATATTTT
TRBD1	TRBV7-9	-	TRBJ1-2	CASSHTTTGRYGYTF	TGTGCCAGCAGTCACACGACGACAGGGCGGTATGGCTACACCTTC
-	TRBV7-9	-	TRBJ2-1	CASSLVGTLRGLEQFF	TGTGCCAGCAGCTTAGTCGGTACCCTCAGGGGCCTTGAGCAGTTCTTC
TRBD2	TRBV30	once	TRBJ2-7	CAWSRVTSSDEQYF	TGTGCCTGGAGCCGGGTGACTAGCTCGGACGAGCAGTACTTC
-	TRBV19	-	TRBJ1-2	CASSIGGAHPILNYGYTF	TGTGCCAGTAGTATAGGAGGGGCACACCCAATACTCAACTATGGCTACACCTTC